This T cell receptor beta chain was recovered during a study of cytomegalovirus exposure and HLA in healthy donors. The study, taken as a whole, reports: A few CMV-associated chains proved CMV antigen-specific in vitro. HLA restriction was apparent for most CMV-associated TCR beta chains in a later analysis.

This CDR3 spans 17 amino acids. V was clipped by 7 bases and J by 2 bases; unmatched bases: 13. From germline, CDR1 is LNHDA and CDR2 SQIVND (reference sequence). With respect to this clone: Its specificity is unknown.

Both 60 Vbeta primers and 13 Jbeta primers went into the PCR. Profiling relied on immunoSEQ multiplex PCR, and the TCRdb table lists in-frame clones only, not all of them. This repertoire shows over 100,000 clones, approximately 76% found once; its top ten account for approximately 7.7%. The rearrangement links TRBV19 to TRBJ2-3, with 9 bases that match TRBD2. Sequencing input: PBMCs. The receptor was isolated from a woman aged 45-65 years in good health and CMV-seropositive. CDR3 amino acids: CASTPGLLAGPTDTQYF. The CDR3 nucleotides read TGTGCCAGTACCCCAGGCTTACTAGCGGGCCCCACAGATACGCAGTATTTT.